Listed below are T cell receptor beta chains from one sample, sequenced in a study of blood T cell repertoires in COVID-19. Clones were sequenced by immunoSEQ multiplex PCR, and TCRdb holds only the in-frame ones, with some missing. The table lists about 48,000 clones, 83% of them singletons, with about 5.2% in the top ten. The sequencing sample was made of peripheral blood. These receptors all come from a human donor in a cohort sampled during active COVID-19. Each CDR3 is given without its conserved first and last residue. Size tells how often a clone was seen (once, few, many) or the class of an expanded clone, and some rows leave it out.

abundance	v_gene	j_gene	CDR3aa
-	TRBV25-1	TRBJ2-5	ASSDSTQGAWQETQY
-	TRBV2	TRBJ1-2	ASSSSVGLNYGYT
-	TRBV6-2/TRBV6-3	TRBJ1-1	ASSYSSPGTEAF
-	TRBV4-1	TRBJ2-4	ASSPGMGQGMAKNIQY
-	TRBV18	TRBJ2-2	ASSREGAGELF
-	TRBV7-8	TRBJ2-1	ASSGGLAGGREQF
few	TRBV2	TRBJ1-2	ASQWAGHGYT
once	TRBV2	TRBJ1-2	ASSLNALYGYT
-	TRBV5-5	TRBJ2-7	ASSLATGLGQTEQY
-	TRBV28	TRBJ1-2	ASSSIRGSNYGYT
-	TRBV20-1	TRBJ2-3	SASWIIGGGDPDTQY
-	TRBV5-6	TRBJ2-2	ASSFERTGELF
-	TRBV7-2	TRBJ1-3	ASSPGQGTRNTIY
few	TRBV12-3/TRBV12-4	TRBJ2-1	ASSFGGGNEQF
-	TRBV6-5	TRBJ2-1	ASFREGIEF
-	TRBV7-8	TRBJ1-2	ASSPTGTYGYT
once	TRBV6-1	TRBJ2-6	ASSEGVGGAPLANVLT
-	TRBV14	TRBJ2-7	ASSPPTRASGTYEQY
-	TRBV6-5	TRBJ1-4	ASSYSQGPAEKLF
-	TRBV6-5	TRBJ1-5	ASAINSDIQPLH
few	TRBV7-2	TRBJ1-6	ASSLAGAVGSPLH
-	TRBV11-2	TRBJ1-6	ASSLADRSSYNSPLH
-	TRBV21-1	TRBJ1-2	ASSFREGGSWHGYT
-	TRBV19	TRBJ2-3	ASSLMTSGGVAQY
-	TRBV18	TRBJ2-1	ASSPLARDEQF
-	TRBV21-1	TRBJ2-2	ASSKVPGPLNTGELF
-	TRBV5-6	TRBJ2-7	ASSRWEISYEQY
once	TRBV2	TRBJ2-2	ASSGLTGELF
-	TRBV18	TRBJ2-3	ASSRTTYTDTQY
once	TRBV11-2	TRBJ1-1	ASSPTGEETEAF
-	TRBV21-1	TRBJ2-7	ASIPSGERYEQY
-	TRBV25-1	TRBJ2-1	ASMGAEGTNEQF
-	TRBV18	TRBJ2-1	ASRTTGFSYNEQF
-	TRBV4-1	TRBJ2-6	ASSQGLLVHSGANVLT
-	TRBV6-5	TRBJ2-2	ASSPLARVPGELF
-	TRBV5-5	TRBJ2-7	ASSRSQTGPYEQY
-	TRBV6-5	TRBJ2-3	ASTRGSGTQY
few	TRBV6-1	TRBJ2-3	ASSESGVAGAGWSDTQY
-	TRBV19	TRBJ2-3	ASSVRSNTGSTDTQY
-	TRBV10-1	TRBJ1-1	ASSEDSTEAF
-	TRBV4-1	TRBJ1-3	ASSQAQGSGNTIY
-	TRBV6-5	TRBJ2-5	AVFRGPGETQY
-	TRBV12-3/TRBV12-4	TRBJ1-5	ASSPSGGQPQH
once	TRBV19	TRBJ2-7	ASSIGTGSYEQY
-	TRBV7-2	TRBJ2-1	ASRDSLAGLNNEQF
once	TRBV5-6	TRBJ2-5	ASSSLAGETQY
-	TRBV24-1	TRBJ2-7	ATSDSGTGLYEQY
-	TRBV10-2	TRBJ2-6	ASSEPMRSGAGGANVLT
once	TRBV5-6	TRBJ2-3	ASSFSGGSTDTQY
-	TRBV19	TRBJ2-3	ASSRPLTGADTQY
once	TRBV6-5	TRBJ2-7	ASMVAGGRNEQY
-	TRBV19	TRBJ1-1	ASTSSAGEAF